This entry is about one TCR beta chain. The target of this receptor is not known. One base away there is no much larger clone; base qualities are not given. In total, approximately 690 healthy bone marrow donors made up the cohort. Cohort members were all nominally healthy when sampled, although unrecorded immune exposures were likely present. The donor tested CMV seropositive and was one of the 289 seropositive cohort members. Every donor gave a peripheral blood sample, and the peripheral blood mononuclear cells from that sample were used for TCR beta sequencing. Genomic DNA extraction from the blood cell samples was performed with the Qiagen DNeasy Blood Extraction Kit. Library prep was done by the immunoSEQ multiplex PCR assay. For the multiplex PCR, a mixture combining 60 forward primers for TCR Vbeta segments and 13 reverse primers for TCR Jbeta segments was used. Amplification of the CDR3 region of rearranged TCR beta genes was performed with a multiplex PCR assay on genomic DNA. On the Illumina HiSeq System, the amplified TCR beta libraries were sequenced as 87-base-pair reads. On the study's bioinformatics: A later analysis counted some 80 million unique TCR beta chains across the 650 to 700 repertoires, and around 12 million of these chains were shared by at least two donors. To remove PCR and sequencing errors, raw reads were error-corrected and collapsed into unique sequences using a nearest-neighbor algorithm that merged closely related sequences. To assign V, D and J gene segments, CDR3 sequences were aligned to IMGT reference sequences. For a sequence to be retained, a match of at least six nucleotides to both a V gene segment and a J gene segment was required. Rearrangements were classified as productive when the CDR3 lacked stop codons and remained in frame with V and J, and all other rearrangements were classified as non-productive. CDR3 was defined by IMGT convention, running from the second conserved V-encoded cysteine to the conserved J-encoded phenylalanine. The earlier analysis of fewer than 750 of the donors excluded sequences that lacked an unambiguous match to a single V gene segment. In an earlier analysis of around 590 of the donors, a V segment was called functional when productive rearrangements were above 56.7%, and segregating when the standard deviation between donors exceeded 5%. A statistical classification framework was built for diagnosing cytomegalovirus status from the catalog of TCR beta chain sequences. In a later analysis, TCR nucleotide sequences were compared against IMGT/GENE-DB human TR gene sequences so that V and J genes could be assigned. A later analysis assigned CDR3 sequences and most-parsimonious VDJ recombination scenarios with the TCRdist pipeline. In a later analysis, each TCR beta chain was defined by its CDR3 amino acid sequence together with its V-gene family, and reads without a unique V-gene family were excluded. As a way to deal with suspected cross-contamination and a sequencing artifact, a later analysis dropped 450 to 600 nucleotide sequences that were highly shared and had low generation probability. In a later analysis, a clonal expansion index for each public chain was calculated from normalized within-repertoire ranks of inferred template counts. A later analysis computed generation probabilities with a VDJ recombination model fitted to out-of-frame rearrangements, and checked the results against IGoR. A later analysis scored TCR-TCR, TCR-HLA and TCR-CMV co-occurrence with hypergeometric tests, applying a repertoire-size bias correction to TCR pairs. To estimate false discovery rates, a later analysis permuted the HLA or CMV assignments 20 times. In a later analysis, co-occurring TCRs were grouped with DBSCAN, and TCRdist sequence similarity was added when clustering was performed within HLA-allele-positive subsets. Repertoires with fewer than 30,000 or more than 120,000 public chains, plus five repertoires with anomalous nucleotide sharing, were excluded from co-occurrence clustering. The source is immuneACCESS, and TCRdb retained only in-frame sequences with V and J called. Part of the clones is not carried over; for the studies checked, unresolved V genes explain less than half of this, and the remainder is unexplained. That table is the source of V, J and clone size, and D and trimming were worked out from the DNA. The sample table holds about 64,000 clones, of which 65% to 70% were seen once. In total, the top ten clones hold around 15% of the sample.

V is cut back by 6 bases and J by 0 bases, with 12 bases in the junction unmatched. For CDR1 and CDR2, the germline V gene lists SQVTM and ANQGSEA. The CDR3, cysteine through phenylalanine, is 16 amino acids long. Of the read, only the CDR3 DNA is kept; its 48 bases are in frame from base 1. This specimen comes from a study of cytomegalovirus exposure and HLA in healthy donors (dated by TCRdb to 2016 to 2017). Describing the broader study: An earlier analysis of approximately 640 of the donors reported about 250 Gb of sequence data and 120 million or so unique TCR beta sequences from some 180 million T cells. An early release covering roughly 640 HLA-typed donors comprised 250 to 350 gigabases of sequencing data and around 80 million unique TCR sequences. The study combined high-throughput TCR immunosequencing, statistical association of individual TCRs with disease status, and machine learning to predict cytomegalovirus infection status. Genome-wide SNP genotypes for about three fifths of the roughly 670 donors were used in a later genetic analysis, which treated that subset as a discovery cohort. In the later analysis, no new phenotypic data were used to find candidate immune exposures; instead, reliance was placed on TCR beta sequences and their occurrence across donors. Using immunosequencing, the study profiled T cell repertoires from about 610 subjects and related those repertoires to cytomegalovirus serostatus. The study aimed to test whether cataloging public T cell receptors could reveal signatures of past pathogen exposure. All discovery cohort repertoires had been generated on a single sequencing platform. On average, roughly 240,000 unique TCR beta nucleotide sequences were sequenced per donor among about 400 genotyped donors of the cohort, with 15% to 20% of those sequences being non-productive. The genetic ancestry cluster associated with self-reported Caucasian donors included roughly four fifths of the roughly 360 genotyped donors. Typing coverage varied by locus: about 620-630 donors for A, B, C, DRB1 and DQB1; more than 500 for DQA1; more than 600 for DPA1; approximately 450 for DPB1. Several DR-DQ haplotypes were handled as single units for association and clustering, since linkage in the cohort was strong. An earlier analysis of 587 of the donors used high-throughput TCR beta sequencing to judge whether each TCR beta V gene segment behaved as functional or pseudogenic. In a later analysis, previously published TCR beta repertoires from more than 500 donors were re-analyzed and high-resolution HLA genotyping was added so that TCR occurrence patterns could be studied. Alongside the repertoire data, information on donor age, sex, ethnicity and CMV serostatus was compiled. HLA typing covered class I and class II loci at four-digit resolution. In addition to the first cohort of several hundred subjects, a separate validation cohort of approximately 130 different subjects was used. Study-wide findings and limitations: Roughly uniform sequencing depth across donors was assumed in presence/absence analyses, although this assumption may not hold. A later analysis found that HLA-associated TCR beta chains were more clonally expanded and had lower generation probabilities than equally common non-associated chains. Because counts were too low, seventeen rarely observed V segments, including chromosome 9 orphons, were excluded from the earlier analysis of about 500 of the donors. While some public TCRs were present in many individuals, most TCR sequences turned up only very rarely across donors. Assigning TCR associations to individual alleles was difficult when HLA alleles, especially DR and DQ, strongly co-occurred. The classifier was reported to diagnose cytomegalovirus status with high specificity and sensitivity in both the original cohort and the validation cohort. According to a later analysis, most CMV-associated TCR beta chains appeared to be HLA-restricted, and the HLA associations seemed to be driven largely by CMV exposure. In a later analysis, several top co-occurrence clusters were reported to appear linked to parvovirus B19, influenza, CMV and Epstein-Barr virus. The only immune exposure information available for the cohort was CMV serostatus. A total of 150 to 200 TCR beta chains were listed by the study as associated with cytomegalovirus. At a false discovery rate of 0.05, a later analysis linked fewer than 20,000 TCR beta sequences to specific HLA alleles. Linkage disequilibrium might explain the correlated functional status among segregating V segments, but an unknown experimental factor could not be ruled out. The sequencing pipeline was judged likely to have produced a cluster of highly shared sequence variants as a technical artifact. The 87-base-pair reads could not distinguish some IMGT-functional V segments, including TRBV6-2 and TRBV6-3, so those segments were excluded. Because HLA typing was missing for some donors at each locus, association tests included only the typed subset. In a later genetic analysis, fewer N-insertions in productive TCRs were reported among donors in an Asian-associated ancestry cluster than the roughly 700-donor mean. The cohort was sequenced for TCR beta chains only, and without alpha or paired-chain data the features that could be detected were limited. A further reported finding was that TCR beta sequences accurately predicted the HLA-A and HLA-B alleles for most subjects in the first cohort. In a later genetic analysis, a missense DCLRE1C variant was associated with V-gene and J-gene trimming of TCR beta chains, and the association was replicated in an independent cohort. A few of the identified cytomegalovirus-associated TCR beta chains were confirmed in vitro to be specific for cytomegalovirus antigens. It was suggested by the authors that the approach could potentially be generalized to other disease states and immunological phenotypes. Broadly in line with IMGT annotations, most TCR beta V segments showed up in productive rearrangements about 87% or about 30% of the time in an earlier analysis of several hundred of the donors. In a later analysis, the rate of TCR association differed among HLA loci, with DRB1 alleles having the most associated TCRs and HLA-C alleles having the fewest.

The TCR sequence derives from a male donor in good health and CMV-seropositive. The V and J genes are TRBV29-1 and TRBJ2-3; 7 middle bases align to TRBD2. The sequenced material came from PBMCs. CDR3 protein: CSVGGIPSASTDTQYF. The nucleotides read TGCAGCGTGGGGGGGATCCCTTCGGCTAGCACAGATACGCAGTATTTT.